This T cell receptor beta chain comes out of a study of blood T cell repertoires in COVID-19. Overall study context: In each case, the material was cDNA or gDNA derived from T cells, B-cell-depleted T cells, or PBMCs.

This CDR3 has 11 residues. V shed 3 bases and J shed 7 bases, with 7 bases lying between them. Per germline, CDR1 LGHDT and CDR2 YNNKEL (reference sequence). Original analysis: From reference gene primer amplification, estimates of nucleated cell counts were derived. Data came from immunoSEQ multiplex PCR; TCRdb stores just in-frame clones and leaves some out. V, J and clone size reflect that table, while D and trimming were determined from the DNA. Among some 53,000 clones listed, roughly nine tenths were seen once. The J gene is TRBJ2-7, the V gene TRBV3-1 (or the pseudogene TRBV3-2); a possible D gene is TRBD2 (5 bases). Sequencing was performed on peripheral blood. The receptor's source is a human donor with active COVID-19. The donor label of this sample is uncertain. The CDR3 DNA reads TGTGCCAGCAGCCACCCGGGGGAGCAGTACTTC. This encodes CASSHPGEQYF.